These 25 T cell receptor beta chains were all obtained from the same sample, sequenced in a study of blood T cell repertoires in COVID-19. Assay used: immunoSEQ multiplex PCR; TCRdb lists only in-frame clones, some missing. Among about 170,000 clones listed, approximately 86% were seen once. Sequenced sample: peripheral blood. The receptor source for this set is a man in his forties or fifties with active or convalescent COVID-19.

This sequence joins TRBV19 and TRBJ1-5; D might be TRBD1 (6 bases). Trimming removed 3 bases at V and 0 bases at J, with 12 bases between. Looked up from germline, CDR1 is LNHDA and CDR2 is SQIVND (reference sequence). The CDR3 is 16 amino acids. CDR3: CASSIVTGTSNQPQHF. CDR3 coding DNA: TGTGCCAGTAGTATTGTCACAGGGACTAGCAATCAGCCCCAGCATTTT. Based on the CDR3 plus reference TRBV19 and TRBJ1-5, the full variable domain is DGGITQSPKYLFRKEGQNVTLSCEQNLNHDAMYWYRQDPGQGLRLIYYSQIVNDFQKGDIAEGYSVSREKKESFPLTVTSAQKNPTAFYLCASSIVTGTSNQPQHFGDGTRLSIL.

The chain employs TRBV5-5 and TRBJ1-1, with D unresolved. Between the trimmed V and J ends, which lost 6 bases and 1 base, there was a span of 16 bases. There are 15 residues in the CDR3. The germline CDR1 and CDR2 sequences are SGHKS and YYEKEE (reference sequence). The CDR3 sequence: CASMIRAGENTEAFF. CDR3 DNA: TGTGCCAGCATGATTCGCGCGGGAGAGAACACTGAAGCTTTCTTT.

The genes are TRBV28 and TRBJ2-4; the match to TRBD1 covers 7 bases. The germline gives CDR1 MDHEN, CDR2 SYDVKM. V shed 6 bases and J 6 bases; nucleotides not matched to a gene: 11. CDR3 length equals 15 residues. The CDR3 nucleotides are TGTGCCAGCAGCCGGCCGTCGGGACAGCGAAACATTCAGTACTTC. This translates into CASSRPSGQRNIQYF.

Written as DNA, the CDR3 is TGCACCCTAGAGGGCAGGTTCCCCTCCTATGGCTACACCTTC. It yields the protein CTLEGRFPSYGYTF. The rearrangement links TRBV29-1 to TRBJ1-2; D not resolved. The germline gives CDR1 SQVTM, CDR2 ANQGSEA. The CDR3 runs 14 residues.

The chain links TRBV10-1 to TRBJ1-1, with a tentative D call TRBD1 (6 bases). With 2 bases removed from V and 1 base from J, the gap between germline ends came to 11 bases. CDR1 and CDR2 from the germline V gene are WNHNN and SYGVQD (reference sequence). CDR3 size: 15 residues. The CDR3 bases are TGCGCCAGCAGTGAGGCCGGGACACAGAACACTGAAGCTTTCTTT. Its translation is CASSEAGTQNTEAFF.

The rearrangement joins TRBV12-5 to TRBJ2-2, with D perhaps TRBD1 (6 bases). There are 15 residues in the CDR3. Trimming stripped 1 base from V and 4 bases from J, with 10 bases between. Germline-derived CDR1 and CDR2 are LGHNT and FRNRAP. CDR3 amino acids: CASGLATGSTGELFF. For the CDR3, the DNA is TGTGCTAGTGGTTTGGCAACAGGGTCCACCGGGGAGCTGTTTTTT.

The genes are TRBV5-6 and TRBJ1-5, with 7 bases aligning to TRBD1. The CDR3 length is 15 residues. Germline V gives CDR1 SGHDT, CDR2 YYEEEE. V was clipped by 0 bases and J by 4 bases; unmatched bases: 4. CDR3 loop: CASSLGGRGNQPQHF. The CDR3 DNA sequence: TGTGCCAGCAGCTTGGGTGGCAGGGGGAATCAGCCCCAGCATTTT.

DNA of the CDR3: TGTGCCAGCAGCGTTACAGGGATGACCCGCCCAGATACGCAGTATTTT. Its translation: CASSVTGMTRPDTQYF. V is TRBV7-9 and J is TRBJ2-3; D possibly corresponds to TRBD1 (6 bases). Germline V gene data show CDR1 as SEHNR and CDR2 as FQNEAQ (reference sequence). This CDR3 spans 16 amino acids. With 5 bases removed from V and 4 bases from J, the gap between germline ends came to 19 bases.

The chain uses TRBV7-3 and TRBJ2-3, with a possible D match to TRBD2 (6 bases). CDR3 length: 15 residues. V dropped 2 bases and J dropped 4 bases, with 13 bases sitting between them. From germline, CDR1 is SGHTA and CDR2 FQGTGA. CDR3 in amino acids: CASSLRSPGADTQYF. The CDR3 bases are TGTGCCAGCAGCTTACGTTCCCCGGGGGCAGATACGCAGTATTTT.

The gene calls are TRBV6-5 and TRBJ1-2; D is unclear. Trimming removed 5 bases from V and 3 bases from J, with 7 bases in between. Looked up from germline, CDR1 is MNHEY and CDR2 is SVGAGI. This CDR3 contains 12 residues. The CDR3 loop is CASSTPYYGYTF. Written as DNA, the CDR3 is TGTGCCAGCAGTACACCTTACTATGGCTACACCTTC.

This chain joins TRBV2 and TRBJ2-1; 12 positions match TRBD2. J lost 5 bases, V lost 6 bases, and 5 bases had no gene match. The CDR3 runs 15 residues. Germline V lookup: CDR1 SNHLY, CDR2 FYNNEI. For the CDR3, the DNA is TGTGCCAGCAGAATGACTAGCGGGGGACACAATGAGCAGTTCTTC. Translated, it gives CASRMTSGGHNEQFF.

The V call is TRBV5-1, the J call TRBJ1-1; 11 nucleotides agree with TRBD1. The CDR3 runs to 15 residues. Germline V CDR1 and CDR2: SGHRS, YFSETQ. V was clipped by 3 bases and J by 0 bases; unmatched bases: 1. CDR3 sequence: CASSSGQGVNTEAFF. In DNA form, the CDR3 reads TGCGCCAGCAGCTCGGGACAGGGGGTGAACACTGAAGCTTTCTTT. The variable domain in full, completed from reference TRBV5-1 and TRBJ1-1, reads KAGVTQTPRYLIKTRGQQVTLSCSPISGHRSVSWYQQTPGQGLQFLFEYFSETQRNKGNFPGRFSGRQFSNSRSEMNVSTLELGDSALYLCASSSGQGVNTEAFFGQGTRLTVV.

About this clone: A junction boundary mismatches the germline segment, possibly from a read error. V and J are TRBV7-7 and TRBJ2-1; no clear D. There are 15 residues in the CDR3. The germline gives CDR1 SSHAT, CDR2 FNYEAQ (reference sequence). The CDR3 DNA sequence: TGTGCTAGCAGCCCCCTAGATATCCACTACAATGAGCAGTTCTTC. This translates into CASSPLDIHYNEQFF. Based on the CDR3 plus reference TRBV7-7 and TRBJ2-1, the full variable domain is GAGVSQSPRYKVTKRGQDVTLRCDPISSHATLYWYQQALGQGPEFLTYFNYEAQPDKSGLPSDRFSAERPEGSISTLTIQRTEQRDSAMYRCASSPLDIHYNEQFFGPGTRLTVL.

This clone was observed once. The rearrangement uses TRBV7-9 and TRBJ2-1, with TRBD2 matching over 12 bases. This CDR3 spans 16 amino acids. V shed 5 bases and J 4 bases; nucleotides not matched to a gene: 6. From germline, CDR1 is SEHNR and CDR2 FQNEAQ (reference sequence). The CDR3 sequence is CASSLWTSGAYNEQFF. As DNA, the CDR3 is TGTGCCAGCAGCCTTTGGACTAGCGGGGCTTACAATGAGCAGTTCTTC.

The chain has TRBV24-1 and TRBJ2-2, with D possibly being TRBD1 (6 bases). Trimming cost V 6 bases and J 3 bases, with 16 bases left between them. Germline V CDR1 and CDR2: KGHDR, SFDVKD. The CDR3 has 16 residues. CDR3 loop: CATSPGGREYTGELFF. The CDR3 bases are TGTGCCACCAGTCCTGGGGGCAGGGAATACACCGGGGAGCTGTTTTTT.

A remark on this clone: One end of the junction varies from germline; a read error may be responsible. This sequence joins TRBV5-6 and TRBJ2-3; 9 positions match TRBD2. CDR3 length: 11 amino acids. CDR1 and CDR2 (germline): SGHDT, YYEEEE. The CDR3 region has the DNA TGTGCCAGCAGCTTGAGGAGCGGGGGGACATTT. Amino acids: CASSLRSGGTF.

The gene calls are TRBV19 and TRBJ1-1; D call uncertain. The germline gives CDR1 LNHDA, CDR2 SQIVND (reference sequence). Trimming pared 1 base from V and 8 bases from J, leaving 5 bases between. This CDR3 contains 11 residues. The CDR3 spells CASSIVAEAFF. As DNA, the CDR3 is TGTGCCAGTAGTATAGTGGCAGAAGCTTTCTTT.

The CDR3 DNA reads TGCGCCAGCAGCTGGGACAGTTCCCCGTATGGCTACACCTTC. As protein: CASSWDSSPYGYTF. The chain combines TRBV5-1 with TRBJ1-2, with 7 bases identical to TRBD1. Trimming took 3 bases from V and 5 from J; bases not matched to a gene: 7. In germline, CDR1 is SGHRS, CDR2 YFSETQ. This CDR3 spans 14 amino acids.

The CDR3 DNA reads TGTGCCTGGAGTGTACTTAGCGGGAGTTACAATGAGCAGTTCTTC. It translates to CAWSVLSGSYNEQFF. The genes are TRBV30 and TRBJ2-1; the match to TRBD2 covers 9 bases. The CDR3 covers 15 residues. CDR1 is GTSNPN, CDR2 SVGIG, per germline (reference sequence). Unmatched junction bases numbered 4, after V lost 0 bases and J lost 4 bases.

The chain is built from TRBV5-1 and TRBJ2-1; no reliable D call. V dropped 4 bases and J dropped 8 bases, with 19 bases sitting between them. The CDR3 covers 15 residues. Looked up from germline, CDR1 is SGHRS and CDR2 is YFSETQ. The CDR3 is CASSRLNRGGDEQFF. The DNA for the CDR3 is TGCGCCAGCAGCCGATTGAACCGAGGCGGAGATGAGCAGTTCTTC.

The V call is TRBV6-1, the J call TRBJ2-3, with D maybe TRBD2 (6 bases). V lost 3 bases and J 3 bases, leaving 7 bases between the germline ends. The CDR3 runs to 13 residues. The germline CDR1 and CDR2 sequences are MNHNS and SASEGT. The CDR3 DNA is TGTGCCAGCAGTGAGGGGGGAACAGATACGCAGTATTTT. Its translation is CASSEGGTDTQYF.

The chain uses TRBV5-5 and TRBJ2-1, with TRBD2 identical over 8 bases. The V gene's germline CDR1 is SGHKS and CDR2 YYEKEE (reference sequence). CDR3 length: 17 residues. V shed 3 bases, J shed 4 bases, and the junction held 12 bases outside the gene matches. CDR3 amino acids: CASSSAGGGGWYNEQFF. In DNA, the CDR3 is TGTGCCAGCAGCTCCGCCGGGGGCGGGGGGTGGTACAATGAGCAGTTCTTC.

As DNA, the CDR3 is TGTGCCAGCAGCCGGGACACAGCTGGCTACACCTTC. Translation: CASSRDTAGYTF. This sequence joins TRBV9 and TRBJ1-2; D might be TRBD1 (6 bases). CDR3 length equals 12 residues. Deletions cut 4 bases from V and 7 bases from J, with 11 bases between. Germline V gene sequence: CDR1 SGDLS, CDR2 YYNGEE.

The genes are TRBV5-1 and TRBJ2-2; a possible D gene is TRBD1 (6 bases). The CDR3 loop spans 15 amino acids. V was shortened by 8 bases and J by 7 bases, with 21 bases between the two germline ends. Per the germline V gene, CDR1 is SGHRS and CDR2 is YFSETQ. Written as DNA, the CDR3 is TGCGCCAGTGGCCCCTTTGACAGGATAAACGGGGAGCTGTTTTTT. Its protein product is CASGPFDRINGELFF.

This chain joins TRBV6-5 and TRBJ2-7; 10 bases agree with TRBD2. Germline V gives CDR1 MNHEY, CDR2 SVGAGI. V gave up 7 bases and J gave up 0 bases; unmatched junction bases: 3. The CDR3 covers 14 residues. CDR3 DNA: TGTGCCAGCAAGCGGGAGGGCCCCTCCTACGAGCAGTACTTC. Its translation: CASKREGPSYEQYF.